This is a list of T cell receptor beta chains from one sample in a study of blood T cell repertoires in COVID-19. Method: immunoSEQ multiplex PCR; TCRdb's copy keeps in-frame clones and lacks some. The sample includes roughly 190,000 clones, 84% of them seen just once. Sequencing was carried out using peripheral blood. These receptors were obtained from a woman in her seventies with COVID-19, enrolled during active disease. Each CDR3 is given with its conserved first and last residue. Each record gives: V gene, D gene, J gene, clone size, CDR3 protein, CDR3 DNA. D genes are given only for firm matches. Only some rows state a clone size, as once, few, many or a class for expanded clones.

v_call: TRBV5-1; d_call: TRBD1; j_call: TRBJ2-1; clone_size: .; cdr3_aa: CASSLAQGMSEQFF; cdr3_nt: TGCGCCAGCAGCTTGGCACAGGGGATGAGTGAGCAGTTCTTC
v_call: TRBV6-5; d_call: TRBD1; j_call: TRBJ1-4; clone_size: .; cdr3_aa: CASSSGQAGEKLFF; cdr3_nt: TGTGCCAGCAGTTCTGGACAGGCCGGGGAGAAACTGTTTTTT
v_call: TRBV10-3; d_call: TRBD2; j_call: TRBJ2-1; clone_size: .; cdr3_aa: CAISAVAGQGNEQFF; cdr3_nt: TGTGCCATCAGTGCTGTAGCGGGGCAGGGAAATGAGCAGTTCTTC
v_call: TRBV25-1; d_call: .; j_call: TRBJ1-1; clone_size: .; cdr3_aa: CASRGQPNTEAFF; cdr3_nt: TGTGCCAGCAGAGGACAGCCTAACACTGAAGCTTTCTTT
v_call: TRBV24-1; d_call: TRBD1; j_call: TRBJ2-3; clone_size: .; cdr3_aa: CATSDPGQGKDTQYF; cdr3_nt: TGTGCCACCAGTGATCCGGGACAGGGGAAAGATACGCAGTATTTT
v_call: TRBV6-1; d_call: TRBD2; j_call: TRBJ2-5; clone_size: .; cdr3_aa: CASSDPTSGAYGAQYF; cdr3_nt: TGTGCCAGCAGTGATCCCACTAGCGGGGCCTATGGGGCCCAGTACTTC
v_call: TRBV7-8; d_call: TRBD1; j_call: TRBJ1-2; clone_size: .; cdr3_aa: CASSRDRDANYGYTF; cdr3_nt: TGTGCCAGCAGCCGGGACAGGGACGCAAACTATGGCTACACCTTC
v_call: TRBV2; d_call: .; j_call: TRBJ1-2; clone_size: .; cdr3_aa: CASNSRVATNYGYTF; cdr3_nt: TGTGCCAGCAACTCCCGGGTCGCCACGAACTATGGCTACACCTTC
v_call: TRBV28; d_call: TRBD2; j_call: TRBJ2-1; clone_size: .; cdr3_aa: CATGRTSGIFNEQFF; cdr3_nt: TGTGCCACCGGACGTACTAGCGGGATTTTCAATGAGCAGTTCTTC
v_call: TRBV7-9; d_call: .; j_call: TRBJ2-3; clone_size: .; cdr3_aa: CASSPSRQYTQYF; cdr3_nt: TGTGCCAGCAGCCCCTCTCGCCAGTATACGCAGTATTTT
v_call: TRBV27; d_call: .; j_call: TRBJ2-1; clone_size: .; cdr3_aa: CASSPLQGRSSYNEQFF; cdr3_nt: TGTGCCAGCAGTCCACTACAGGGCCGAAGCTCCTACAATGAGCAGTTCTTC
v_call: TRBV5-1; d_call: TRBD2; j_call: TRBJ2-3; clone_size: once; cdr3_aa: CASSLEGRADTQYF; cdr3_nt: TGCGCCAGCAGCTTGGAGGGGAGGGCAGATACGCAGTATTTT
v_call: TRBV4-1; d_call: .; j_call: TRBJ2-5; clone_size: .; cdr3_aa: CASSQVQGTTQYF; cdr3_nt: TGCGCCAGCAGCCAAGTTCAGGGTACGACCCAGTACTTC
v_call: TRBV6-5; d_call: .; j_call: TRBJ1-2; clone_size: .; cdr3_aa: CASCLRTGNYGYTF; cdr3_nt: TGTGCCAGCTGCCTAAGGACGGGGAACTATGGCTACACCTTC
v_call: TRBV18; d_call: .; j_call: TRBJ2-4; clone_size: few; cdr3_aa: CASSGQNGGGQNIQYF; cdr3_nt: TGTGCCAGCTCGGGCCAAAACGGGGGAGGACAAAACATTCAGTACTTC
v_call: TRBV13; d_call: .; j_call: TRBJ2-1; clone_size: .; cdr3_aa: CASSLAGSHEQFF; cdr3_nt: TGTGCCAGCAGCTTAGCTGGGAGCCATGAGCAGTTCTTC
v_call: TRBV5-1; d_call: TRBD2; j_call: TRBJ2-1; clone_size: .; cdr3_aa: CASSLLSMASSGEMNEQFF; cdr3_nt: TGCGCCAGCAGCTTGTTGTCCATGGCGTCTAGCGGAGAGATGAATGAGCAGTTCTTC
v_call: TRBV27; d_call: TRBD2; j_call: TRBJ2-3; clone_size: .; cdr3_aa: CASSSSGHYYTDTQYF; cdr3_nt: TGTGCCAGCAGTTCTAGCGGGCACTACTACACAGATACGCAGTATTTT
v_call: TRBV7-3; d_call: .; j_call: TRBJ2-6; clone_size: once; cdr3_aa: CASSSYAFGANVLTF; cdr3_nt: TGTGCCAGCAGCTCGTACGCGTTTGGGGCCAACGTCCTGACTTTC
v_call: TRBV19; d_call: TRBD1; j_call: TRBJ2-7; clone_size: .; cdr3_aa: CASSIDPDRASYEQYF; cdr3_nt: TGTGCCAGTAGTATAGATCCCGACAGGGCGTCCTACGAGCAGTACTTC
v_call: TRBV3-1/TRBV3-2; d_call: TRBD1; j_call: TRBJ1-2; clone_size: few; cdr3_aa: CASSQSGGGYTF; cdr3_nt: TGTGCCAGCAGCCAATCAGGGGGAGGCTACACCTTC
v_call: TRBV5-1; d_call: .; j_call: TRBJ1-1; clone_size: .; cdr3_aa: CASSLGAANTEAFF; cdr3_nt: TGCGCCAGCAGCTTGGGCGCGGCGAACACTGAAGCTTTCTTT
v_call: TRBV2; d_call: .; j_call: TRBJ2-2; clone_size: once; cdr3_aa: CASTQDAAGELFF; cdr3_nt: TGTGCCAGCACTCAAGACGCGGCCGGGGAGCTGTTTTTT
v_call: TRBV29-1; d_call: TRBD1; j_call: TRBJ1-1; clone_size: .; cdr3_aa: CSACRDRVEAFF; cdr3_nt: TGCAGCGCCTGCCGGGACAGGGTTGAAGCTTTCTTT
v_call: TRBV5-1; d_call: .; j_call: TRBJ2-6; clone_size: .; cdr3_aa: CASSLNRAGANVLTF; cdr3_nt: TGCGCCAGCAGCTTGAACCGCGCTGGGGCCAACGTCCTGACTTTC
v_call: TRBV6-5; d_call: TRBD1; j_call: TRBJ1-5; clone_size: .; cdr3_aa: CANPQGVNQPQHF; cdr3_nt: TGTGCCAACCCACAGGGGGTAAACCAGCCCCAGCATTTT
v_call: TRBV2; d_call: .; j_call: TRBJ2-3; clone_size: .; cdr3_aa: CASSISRDTQYF; cdr3_nt: TGTGCCAGCAGCATCTCTAGAGATACGCAGTATTTT
v_call: TRBV19; d_call: .; j_call: TRBJ1-1; clone_size: .; cdr3_aa: CASSIHRVESEAFF; cdr3_nt: TGTGCCAGTAGTATTCACAGGGTCGAGTCTGAAGCTTTCTTT
v_call: TRBV25-1; d_call: .; j_call: TRBJ1-2; clone_size: .; cdr3_aa: CASSRQPSYGYTF; cdr3_nt: TGTGCCAGCAGCAGACAGCCGTCCTATGGCTACACCTTC
v_call: TRBV11-1; d_call: .; j_call: TRBJ2-1; clone_size: .; cdr3_aa: CASSLGPKGAEQFF; cdr3_nt: TGTGCCAGCAGCTTAGGGCCCAAAGGGGCTGAGCAGTTCTTC
v_call: TRBV19; d_call: .; j_call: TRBJ2-2; clone_size: .; cdr3_aa: CASKRQGGTGELFF; cdr3_nt: TGTGCCAGTAAGCGGCAGGGAGGCACCGGGGAGCTGTTTTTT
v_call: TRBV5-1; d_call: .; j_call: TRBJ2-1; clone_size: once; cdr3_aa: CASSVAITSYNEQFF; cdr3_nt: TGCGCCAGCAGCGTCGCGATTACTTCCTACAATGAGCAGTTCTTC
v_call: TRBV7-2; d_call: TRBD1; j_call: TRBJ1-1; clone_size: .; cdr3_aa: CASRIRGMYTEAFF; cdr3_nt: TGTGCCAGCAGAATCAGGGGGATGTACACTGAAGCTTTCTTT
v_call: TRBV5-5; d_call: .; j_call: TRBJ2-2; clone_size: .; cdr3_aa: CASSLANRGGVNTGELFF; cdr3_nt: TGTGCCAGCAGCTTGGCCAATAGGGGGGGCGTTAACACCGGGGAGCTGTTTTTT
v_call: TRBV24-1; d_call: .; j_call: TRBJ2-5; clone_size: few; cdr3_aa: CATSAGAGAGETQYF; cdr3_nt: TGTGCCACCAGTGCAGGAGCAGGGGCTGGGGAGACCCAGTACTTC
v_call: TRBV3-1/TRBV3-2; d_call: .; j_call: TRBJ1-3; clone_size: .; cdr3_aa: CASSQVRSPSGNTIYF; cdr3_nt: TGTGCCAGCAGCCAAGTAAGGAGCCCCTCTGGAAACACCATATATTTT
v_call: TRBV6-5; d_call: TRBD1; j_call: TRBJ2-3; clone_size: .; cdr3_aa: CASRERDRVTDTQYF; cdr3_nt: TGTGCCAGCAGAGAGCGGGACAGGGTCACAGATACGCAGTATTTT
v_call: TRBV5-1; d_call: .; j_call: TRBJ2-6; clone_size: .; cdr3_aa: CASSLAVGVGANVLTF; cdr3_nt: TGCGCCAGCAGCTTGGCCGTCGGGGTGGGGGCCAACGTCCTGACTTTC
v_call: TRBV19; d_call: .; j_call: TRBJ1-5; clone_size: .; cdr3_aa: CASSISRGNQPQHF; cdr3_nt: TGTGCCAGTAGTATTTCCAGGGGCAATCAGCCCCAGCATTTT
v_call: TRBV28; d_call: .; j_call: TRBJ1-3; clone_size: .; cdr3_aa: CASSLGGTIGNTIYF; cdr3_nt: TGTGCCAGCAGTTTGGGGGGGACTATCGGAAACACCATATATTTT
v_call: TRBV9; d_call: TRBD2; j_call: TRBJ2-5; clone_size: once; cdr3_aa: CASSVVGGASGETQYF; cdr3_nt: TGTGCCAGCAGCGTAGTGGGAGGGGCGTCTGGAGAGACCCAGTACTTC
v_call: TRBV29-1; d_call: .; j_call: TRBJ1-2; clone_size: .; cdr3_aa: CSVVPGDTNYGYTF; cdr3_nt: TGCAGCGTGGTACCGGGAGATACTAACTATGGCTACACCTTC
v_call: TRBV7-2; d_call: .; j_call: TRBJ2-3; clone_size: .; cdr3_aa: CASSLSRYTDTQYF; cdr3_nt: TGTGCCAGCAGCCTATCTAGATACACAGATACGCAGTATTTT
v_call: TRBV7-2; d_call: .; j_call: TRBJ1-5; clone_size: .; cdr3_aa: CASSLVHRAGQPQHF; cdr3_nt: TGTGCCAGCAGCTTAGTCCACAGGGCGGGTCAGCCCCAGCATTTT
v_call: TRBV6-1; d_call: .; j_call: TRBJ1-5; clone_size: .; cdr3_aa: CASSESIGGRNQPQHF; cdr3_nt: TGTGCCAGCAGTGAATCGATAGGGGGTCGCAATCAGCCCCAGCATTTT
v_call: TRBV5-4; d_call: .; j_call: TRBJ2-2; clone_size: .; cdr3_aa: CASSPGAIGELFF; cdr3_nt: TGTGCCAGCAGTCCTGGGGCGATCGGGGAGCTGTTTTTT
v_call: TRBV7-8; d_call: .; j_call: TRBJ1-1; clone_size: .; cdr3_aa: CASSLYSRVGTEAFF; cdr3_nt: TGTGCCAGCAGCTTGTATTCCAGGGTGGGGACTGAAGCTTTCTTT
v_call: TRBV5-4; d_call: .; j_call: TRBJ2-7; clone_size: .; cdr3_aa: CASSPGGHEQYF; cdr3_nt: TGTGCCAGCAGCCCCGGGGGGCACGAGCAGTACTTC